This TCR beta chain was identified in a study of cytomegalovirus exposure and HLA in healthy donors. The CDR3 is 15 residues long. Trimming cost V 4 bases and J 6 bases; bases outside gene matches: 8. From germline, CDR1 is SGHRS and CDR2 YFSETQ. The donors were in the approximately 110-subject validation cohort; that cohort was separate from the roughly 680-subject first cohort. The data were produced by immunoSEQ multiplex PCR, yet TCRdb's version contains in-frame clones alone and is incomplete. The sample gives about 240,000 clones, approximately 90% of which show up once; about 3% is in the top ten.

This sequence originates from a man younger than 35 in good health and CMV-seronegative. The rearrangement uses TRBV5-1 and TRBJ2-2; TRBD1 matches 8 bases. Sequencing used PBMCs. DNA for the CDR3: TGCGCCAGCAGCCCTCGGACAGGGTCCGCCGGGGAGCTGTTTTTT. This sequence encodes CASSPRTGSAGELFF.